These 9 T cell receptor beta chains were all obtained from the same sample, sequenced in a study of shared clonotypes between healthy human individuals. Naive CD8 cells comprised CD45RO-negative, CCR7-positively selected cells, excluding terminally differentiated effector memory CD45RA+ cells. Assay used: immunoSEQ multiplex PCR; TCRdb lists only in-frame clones, some missing. Among about 700,000 clones listed, 92% were seen once. Material for sequencing was naive CD8+ T cells sorted from blood. These receptors were collected from a man aged 25-40 years in good health.

Regarding this clone: The sample contains more than one DNA sequence encoding this CDR3. The DNA of the CDR3 is TGCAGCGTTGTTCTTGCCGGCTACGAGCAGTACTTC. This sequence encodes CSVVLAGYEQYF. The V call is TRBV29-1, the J call TRBJ2-7, with no clear D. Germline V gene sequence: CDR1 SQVTM, CDR2 ANQGSEA. V lost 4 bases to trimming and J lost 3 bases, with 10 bases between them. The CDR3 is 12 residues long.

The chain joins TRBV27 to TRBJ1-2; D is uncertain. Looked up from germline, CDR1 is MNHEY and CDR2 is SMNVEV (reference sequence). This CDR3 contains 13 residues. The V and J ends lost 6 bases and 8 bases respectively, with 16 bases between them. This CDR3 is CASSPSGAGGYTF. The CDR3 coding sequence is TGTGCCAGCAGCCCCTCAGGCGCCGGGGGCTACACCTTC.

The gene calls are TRBV27 and TRBJ2-7, with 10 bases that match TRBD1. The CDR3 loop spans 16 amino acids. Germline assignment: CDR1 MNHEY and CDR2 SMNVEV (reference sequence). After removal of 6 bases from V and 3 bases from J, the junction contained 11 bases not matched to a gene. The CDR3 sequence: CASSPIGGTGDYEQYF. CDR3 in DNA: TGTGCCAGCAGCCCAATTGGCGGGACAGGGGACTACGAGCAGTACTTC.

For this clone: The sample contains more than one DNA sequence encoding this CDR3. The chain employs TRBV9 and TRBJ2-6; D gene ambiguous. Germline CDR1 and CDR2: SGDLS and YYNGEE. V was cut by 0 bases and J by 0 bases, with 4 bases left in between. This CDR3 is built from 15 residues. CDR3 coding DNA: TGTGCCAGCAGCGTAGCCGGCTCTGGGGCCAACGTCCTGACTTTC. Its translation is CASSVAGSGANVLTF.

The chain uses TRBV11-2 and TRBJ2-1; tentatively, D is TRBD2 (5 bases). The CDR3 is 17 amino acids. V was clipped by 1 base and J by 4 bases, with 17 bases between them. The germline CDR1 and CDR2 sequences are SGHAT and FQNNGV. The chain's CDR3 is CASSLAPKGGRYNEQFF. The CDR3 coding sequence is TGTGCCAGCAGCTTAGCCCCCAAGGGCGGGCGGTACAATGAGCAGTTCTTC.

The chain is built from TRBV6-5 and TRBJ1-1, with D possibly being TRBD1 (5 bases). Germline assignment: CDR1 MNHEY and CDR2 SVGAGI. This CDR3 has 13 residues. V was shortened by 6 bases and J by 5 bases, with 13 bases between the two germline ends. The CDR3 nucleotides are TGTGCCAGCAGACGGGGGGTCAGGACTGAAGCTTTCTTT. It encodes CASRRGVRTEAFF.

This chain links TRBV19 with TRBJ2-7; possibly TRBD1 or TRBD2 for D (5 bases each). The CDR3 covers 15 residues. Germline-derived CDR1 and CDR2 are LNHDA and SQIVND (reference sequence). V lost 6 bases to trimming and J lost 3 bases, with 18 bases between them. The DNA of the CDR3 is TGTGCCAGTAGACCGGGGCCGGGGAGAATCTACGAGCAGTACTTC. Protein product: CASRPGPGRIYEQYF. Using reference TRBV19 and TRBJ2-7 for the parts outside the CDR3, the full variable domain is DGGITQSPKYLFRKEGQNVTLSCEQNLNHDAMYWYRQDPGQGLRLIYYSQIVNDFQKGDIAEGYSVSREKKESFPLTVTSAQKNPTAFYLCASRPGPGRIYEQYFGPGTRLTVT.

The V call is TRBV9, the J call TRBJ2-3; D is ambiguous. The CDR3 loop spans 15 amino acids. Germline CDR1 SGDLS, CDR2 YYNGEE. The V and J ends lost 4 bases and 2 bases respectively, with 14 bases between them. CDR3 protein: CASSLPSSPTDTQYF. The CDR3 bases are TGTGCCAGCAGCCTCCCGTCGTCTCCCACAGATACGCAGTATTTT.

This rearrangement joins TRBV7-3 to TRBJ1-2; D is possibly TRBD1 (5 bases). The V and J ends lost 2 bases and 0 bases respectively, with 13 bases between them. Germline V CDR1 and CDR2: SGHTA, FQGTGA. This CDR3 spans 16 amino acids. DNA for the CDR3: TGTGCCAGCAGCTTAGGGGGACGAGGATCTAACTATGGCTACACCTTC. Translated: CASSLGGRGSNYGYTF.